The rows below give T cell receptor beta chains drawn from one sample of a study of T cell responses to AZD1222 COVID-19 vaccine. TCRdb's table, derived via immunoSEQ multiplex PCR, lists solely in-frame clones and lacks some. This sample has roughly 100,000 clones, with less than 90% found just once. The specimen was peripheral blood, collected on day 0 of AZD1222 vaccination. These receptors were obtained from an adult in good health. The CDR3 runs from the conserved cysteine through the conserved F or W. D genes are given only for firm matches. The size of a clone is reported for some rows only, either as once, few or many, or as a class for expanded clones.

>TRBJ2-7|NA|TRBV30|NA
CAWSPGISYEQYF
TGTGCCTGGAGTCCCGGAATCTCCTACGAGCAGTACTTC
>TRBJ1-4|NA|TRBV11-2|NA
CASSLVEAGKLFF
TGTGCCAGCAGCTTAGTAGAGGCGGGAAAACTGTTTTTT
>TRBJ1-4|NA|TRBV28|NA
CASSWQEEEKLFF
TGTGCCAGCAGTTGGCAGGAGGAAGAAAAACTGTTTTTT
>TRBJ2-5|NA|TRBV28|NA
CASSLSGQETQYF
TGTGCCAGCAGTTTATCCGGACAAGAGACCCAGTACTTC
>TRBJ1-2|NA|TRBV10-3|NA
CAISEKRGVGGYTF
TGTGCCATCAGTGAGAAGAGGGGGGTAGGAGGCTACACCTTC
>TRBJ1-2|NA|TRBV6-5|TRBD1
CASSPQGGDYGYTF
TGTGCCAGCAGTCCCCAGGGGGGTGACTATGGCTACACCTTC
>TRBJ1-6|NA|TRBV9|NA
CASSVGTGIMEPLHF
TGTGCCAGCAGCGTAGGAACAGGGATTATGGAGCCCCTCCACTTT
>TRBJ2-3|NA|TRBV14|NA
CASSHGRHTDTQYF
TGTGCCAGCAGCCACGGCCGCCACACAGATACGCAGTATTTT
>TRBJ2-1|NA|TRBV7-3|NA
CASSSLSGNYNEQFF
TGTGCCAGCAGCTCACTATCGGGGAACTACAATGAGCAGTTCTTC
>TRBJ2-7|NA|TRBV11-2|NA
CASSPDSVLYEQYF
TGTGCCAGCAGCCCGGACAGCGTCCTATACGAGCAGTACTTC
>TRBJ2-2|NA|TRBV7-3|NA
CASSPGVGAGTGELFF
TGTGCCAGCAGCCCTGGGGTGGGGGCTGGCACCGGGGAGCTGTTTTTT
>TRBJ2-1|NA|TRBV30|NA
CAWSGSPPTSYNEQFF
TGTGCCTGGAGTGGTTCACCTCCGACGTCCTACAATGAGCAGTTCTTC
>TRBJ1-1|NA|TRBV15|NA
CATSRGGRGRPGAEAFF
TGTGCCACCAGCAGAGGGGGTAGGGGCCGGCCCGGGGCTGAAGCTTTCTTT
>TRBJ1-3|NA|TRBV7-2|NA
CASSALVGGGNTIYF
TGTGCCAGCAGCGCCCTTGTGGGAGGAGGAAACACCATATATTTT
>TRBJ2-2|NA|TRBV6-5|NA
CASSYSQGGTGELFF
TGTGCCAGCAGTTACAGCCAGGGGGGCACCGGGGAGCTGTTTTTT
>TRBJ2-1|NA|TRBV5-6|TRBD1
CASSLAPDRVDNEQFF
TGTGCCAGCAGCCTCGCCCCTGACAGGGTGGACAATGAGCAGTTCTTC
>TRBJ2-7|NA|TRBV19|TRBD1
CASSGQFWDSEPYEQYF
TGTGCCAGTAGTGGGCAATTTTGGGACAGCGAACCCTACGAGCAGTACTTC
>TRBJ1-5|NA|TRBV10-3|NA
CAISESKTGNLNQPQHF
TGTGCCATCAGTGAGTCCAAAACCGGGAACCTCAATCAGCCCCAGCATTTT
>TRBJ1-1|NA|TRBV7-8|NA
CASSLEGMNTEAFF
TGTGCCAGCAGCTTAGAGGGCATGAACACTGAAGCTTTCTTT
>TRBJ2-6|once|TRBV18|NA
CASSPSQGPSSGANVLTF
TGTGCCAGCTCACCAAGCCAGGGTCCGAGCTCTGGGGCCAACGTCCTGACTTTC
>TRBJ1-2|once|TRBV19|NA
CASSRTNYGYTF
TGTGCCAGTTCCAGGACTAACTATGGCTACACCTTC
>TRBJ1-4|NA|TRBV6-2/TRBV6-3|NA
CASSGGQKLFF
TGTGCCAGCAGTGGGGGTCAAAAACTGTTTTTT
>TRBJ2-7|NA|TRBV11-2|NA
CASSLSELSSYEQYF
TGTGCCAGCAGCTTATCGGAGCTTAGCTCCTACGAGCAGTACTTC
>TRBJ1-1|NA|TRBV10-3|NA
CAIKGWEDTEAFF
TGTGCCATCAAGGGCTGGGAAGACACTGAAGCTTTCTTT
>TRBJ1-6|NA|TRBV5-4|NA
CASSPTVRRDNSPLHF
TGTGCCAGCAGCCCGACAGTGCGACGAGATAATTCACCCCTCCACTTT
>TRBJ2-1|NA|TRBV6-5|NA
CASSPSDEQFF
TGTGCCAGCAGTCCTTCGGATGAGCAGTTCTTC
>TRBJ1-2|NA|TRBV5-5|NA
CASSLAYGWYGYTF
TGTGCCAGCAGCTTGGCCTATGGGTGGTATGGCTACACCTTC
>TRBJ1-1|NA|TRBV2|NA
CASLPGPKDTEAFF
TGTGCCAGCTTACCGGGACCGAAGGACACTGAAGCTTTCTTT
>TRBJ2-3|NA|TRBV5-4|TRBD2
CASSNGGTSGVLGTQYF
TGTGCCAGCAGCAATGGAGGGACTAGCGGTGTTCTGGGTACGCAGTATTTT
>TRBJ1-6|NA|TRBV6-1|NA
CASGEGFSSYNSPLHF
TGTGCCAGCGGTGAAGGGTTTAGCTCCTATAATTCACCCCTCCACTTT
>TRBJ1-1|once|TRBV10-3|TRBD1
CAISAGGIEAFF
TGTGCCATCTCCGCAGGGGGCATTGAAGCTTTCTTT
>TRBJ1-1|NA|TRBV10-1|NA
CASSQGWDTEAFF
TGCGCCAGCAGTCAGGGTTGGGACACTGAAGCTTTCTTT
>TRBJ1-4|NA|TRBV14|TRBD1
CASGQGASEKLFF
TGTGCCAGTGGACAGGGGGCCAGTGAAAAACTGTTTTTT
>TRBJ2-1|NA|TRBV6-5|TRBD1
CASSRGVRTGDEQFF
TGTGCCAGCAGTAGAGGGGTAAGGACAGGGGATGAGCAGTTCTTC
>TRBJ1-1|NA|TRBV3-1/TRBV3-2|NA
CASSLKSEAFF
TGTGCCAGCAGCCTAAAAAGTGAAGCTTTCTTT
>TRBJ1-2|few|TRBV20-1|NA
CSASGLGNYGYTF
TGCAGTGCCAGTGGCCTAGGGAACTATGGCTACACCTTC
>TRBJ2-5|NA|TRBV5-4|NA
CASSWARGSAETQYF
TGTGCCAGCAGCTGGGCCAGAGGTAGCGCGGAGACCCAGTACTTC
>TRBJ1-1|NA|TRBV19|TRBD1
CASSITGAGQGNTEAFF
TGTGCCAGTAGTATCACAGGGGCGGGACAGGGTAACACTGAAGCTTTCTTT
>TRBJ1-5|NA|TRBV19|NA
CASSMNTYSNQPQHF
TGTGCCAGTAGTATGAATACCTATAGCAATCAGCCCCAGCATTTT
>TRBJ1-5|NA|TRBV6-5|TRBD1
CASSYSRGDQPQHF
TGTGCCAGCAGTTACAGCAGGGGGGATCAGCCCCAGCATTTT
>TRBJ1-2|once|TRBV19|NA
CASSIFRGNYGYTF
TGTGCCAGTAGTATTTTCAGGGGAAACTATGGCTACACCTTC
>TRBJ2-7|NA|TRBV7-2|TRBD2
CASSLDTGGAAYEQYF
TGTGCCAGCAGCTTAGATACGGGGGGGGCCGCCTACGAGCAGTACTTC